The next 19 T cell receptor beta chains were all read from a single sample in a study of blood T cell repertoires in COVID-19. TCRdb keeps only in-frame clones here, not all; method: immunoSEQ multiplex PCR. The data show some 420,000 clones, around 91% seen once. Sequences were obtained from PBMCs or T cells enriched from blood (not recorded which). The origin of the receptors is a young man who had recovered from COVID-19.

The chain combines TRBV4-1 with TRBJ2-4, with D possibly TRBD2 on 5 matching bases. V was clipped by 5 bases and J by 0 bases, with 5 bases between them. CDR3 length: 13 residues. Germline CDR1 is MGHRA and CDR2 is YSYEKL. CDR3 bases: TGCGCCAGCAGCGGACTAGCCAAAAACATTCAGTACTTC. Encoded protein: CASSGLAKNIQYF.

The V call is TRBV18, the J call TRBJ1-5; no definite D call. Trimming took 8 bases from V and 2 from J, leaving 13 bases between them. This CDR3 comprises 14 residues. The V gene's germline CDR1 is KGHSH and CDR2 LQKENI. The CDR3 sequence: CASRLDFGNQPQHF. The CDR3 DNA follows: TGTGCCAGCAGACTCGATTTCGGCAATCAGCCCCAGCATTTT.

The V and J genes are TRBV3-1 (or the pseudogene TRBV3-2) and TRBJ2-5, with D unclear. The CDR3 consists of 12 residues. The germline V and J ends were trimmed by 3 bases and 5 bases, with 7 bases remaining between them. In germline, CDR1 is LGHDT, CDR2 YNNKEL (reference sequence). CDR3 coding DNA: TGTGCCAGCAGCCACAGTCTGGAGACCCAGTACTTC. Protein product: CASSHSLETQYF.

The rearrangement joins TRBV27 to TRBJ2-7; 7 positions match TRBD1. Per the germline V gene, CDR1 is MNHEY and CDR2 is SMNVEV (reference sequence). The CDR3 is 13 amino acids. The junction had 6 bases not matched to a gene; V was cut back by 5 bases and J by 5 bases. The DNA of the CDR3 is TGTGCCAGCAGTCAGACAGGGAAAGACGAGCAGTACTTC. It is translated as CASSQTGKDEQYF.

The V call is TRBV2, the J call TRBJ2-3; TRBD1 aligns across 9 bases. The V gene's germline CDR1 is SNHLY and CDR2 FYNNEI. CDR3 length: 16 amino acids. J gave up 4 bases and V 2 bases, and 7 bases lay outside the gene matches. The CDR3 here is CASSERDRVSADTQYF. The DNA for the CDR3 is TGTGCCAGCAGTGAACGGGACAGGGTATCGGCAGATACGCAGTATTTT.

This chain uses TRBV7-3 with TRBJ2-2; D might be TRBD1 (5 bases). The V and J ends lost 4 bases and 0 bases respectively, with 9 bases between them. The germline gives CDR1 SGHTA, CDR2 FQGTGA. CDR3 length: 15 amino acids. The CDR3 here is CASSSGQTNTGELFF. The CDR3 coding sequence is TGTGCCAGCAGCTCAGGACAAACGAACACCGGGGAGCTGTTTTTT.

V gene TRBV11-2 combines with J gene TRBJ2-7; the D gene is possibly TRBD2 (6 bases). The ends were cut back, 1 base at V and 5 bases at J, with 12 bases in the middle. Germline CDR1 and CDR2: SGHAT and FQNNGV. CDR3 length: 14 residues. CDR3 bases: TGTGCCAGCAGCTTAGTTCTGGGGGGTCACGAGCAGTACTTC. Its translation: CASSLVLGGHEQYF.

This clone turned up a few times. The same CDR3 can be traced to other DNA sequences in this sample. This chain links TRBV14 with TRBJ2-7; D possibly corresponds to TRBD1 (6 bases). Trimming pared 4 bases from V and 1 base from J, leaving 8 bases between. Germline CDR1 is SGHDN and CDR2 is FVKESK. The length of the CDR3 is 13 residues. CDR3 sequence (DNA): TGTGCCAGCAGCCGACAGGTGTCCTACGAGCAGTACTTC. Translation: CASSRQVSYEQYF.

The sample holds a few counts of this clone. The rearrangement joins TRBV29-1 to TRBJ2-7; 8 bases align to TRBD2. From germline, CDR1 is SQVTM and CDR2 ANQGSEA. Trimming removed 4 bases from V and 3 bases from J; junction bases left unmatched: 2. The CDR3 has 12 residues. The CDR3 DNA sequence: TGCAGCGTTGGTACTAGCGGCTACGAGCAGTACTTC. Residues: CSVGTSGYEQYF.

The chain has TRBV7-9 and TRBJ1-2; D call uncertain. The CDR3 covers 12 residues. Germline values: CDR1 SEHNR, CDR2 FQNEAQ (reference sequence). The V gene lost 9 bases and the J gene lost 4 bases, with 12 bases spanning the gap. As DNA, the CDR3 is TGTGCCAGTACAGTAGGATCCTATGGCTACACCTTC. Encoded protein: CASTVGSYGYTF.

This clone occurred once. The CDR3 spells CASSLRGGAYYGYTF. The CDR3, as DNA: TGTGCCAGCAGTTTAAGAGGGGGGGCCTACTATGGCTACACCTTC. The rearrangement uses TRBV27 and TRBJ1-2, with a possible D match to TRBD1 (6 bases). Germline CDR1 reads MNHEY; CDR2 reads SMNVEV (reference sequence). Trimming stripped 2 bases from V and 3 bases from J, with 13 bases between. This CDR3 region has 15 residues.

As for this clone: This specimen includes other DNA sequences encoding the same CDR3. The genes are TRBV18 and TRBJ1-1; D gene uncertain. The CDR3 runs 13 residues. Per the germline V gene, CDR1 is KGHSH and CDR2 is LQKENI. Trimming took 5 bases from V and 1 from J, leaving 8 bases between them. The CDR3 loop reads CASSGTENTEAFF. CDR3 nucleotide sequence: TGTGCCAGCTCAGGAACAGAGAACACTGAAGCTTTCTTT. Filled out from reference TRBV18 and TRBJ1-1, the complete variable domain reads NAGVMQNPRHLVRRRGQEARLRCSPMKGHSHVYWYRQLPEEGLKFMVYLQKENIIDESGMPKERFSAEFPKEGPSILRIQQVVRGDSAAYFCASSGTENTEAFFGQGTRLTVV.

The chain couples TRBV28 to TRBJ1-1, with D uncertain. CDR3 length: 14 amino acids. The germline gives CDR1 MDHEN, CDR2 SYDVKM. Trimming cost V 3 bases and J 4 bases, with 12 bases left between them. The CDR3 region is CASSFSDWSTEAFF. Here the CDR3 DNA reads TGTGCCAGCAGTTTCTCCGATTGGAGCACTGAAGCTTTCTTT. The entire variable domain, with the rest obtained from reference TRBV28 and TRBJ1-1, is as follows: DVKVTQSSRYLVKRTGEKVFLECVQDMDHENMFWYRQDPGLGLRLIYFSYDVKMKEKGDIPEGYSVSREKKERFSLILESASTNQTSMYLCASSFSDWSTEAFFGQGTRLTVV.

The gene calls are TRBV10-3 and TRBJ2-7, with 8 bases lining up with TRBD2. V lost 6 bases, J lost 2 bases, and 3 bases stayed unmatched. CDR3 size: 13 residues. In germline, CDR1 is ENHRY, CDR2 SYGVKD. The CDR3 sequence is CAIRPAGAYEQYF. CDR3 DNA sequence: TGTGCCATCAGGCCAGCGGGGGCCTACGAGCAGTACTTC.

This clone came up a few times. CDR3 DNA sequence: TGTGCCAGCAGCCCAGTCGGGACCTACAATGAGCAGTTCTTC. Translation: CASSPVGTYNEQFF. The chain joins TRBV7-3 to TRBJ2-1, with TRBD2 as a possible D gene (5 bases). CDR3 length equals 14 residues. CDR1 SGHTA and CDR2 FQGTGA come from the germline V gene. V was cut by 5 bases and J by 2 bases, with 10 bases left in between.

J is TRBJ2-7 and V is TRBV29-1; 9 nucleotides line up with TRBD1. The CDR3 spans 13 residues. Trimming took 6 bases from V and 4 from J; bases not matched to a gene: 7. Germline V CDR1 and CDR2: SQVTM, ANQGSEA. DNA of the CDR3: TGCAGCGTGTCCGGGACAGGGCCTTACGAGCAGTACTTC. Translated: CSVSGTGPYEQYF.

This chain uses TRBV4-1 with TRBJ2-7, with 8 nucleotides matching TRBD2. CDR3 length: 15 amino acids. Germline V gene sequence: CDR1 MGHRA, CDR2 YSYEKL. V dropped 4 bases and J dropped 3; count of bases not matched to a gene: 8. The CDR3 region is CASSRELAEGYEQYF. CDR3 sequence (DNA): TGCGCCAGCAGCCGAGAACTAGCGGAGGGCTACGAGCAGTACTTC.

The chain employs TRBV7-8 and TRBJ2-2; TRBD1 is a possible D gene (6 bases). This CDR3 spans 17 amino acids. V was clipped by 4 bases and J by 0 bases, with 15 bases between them. CDR1 is SGHVS and CDR2 is FQNEAQ in the germline V gene. CDR3 protein: CASSSMDGTTNTGELFF. The DNA for the CDR3 is TGTGCCAGCAGCTCGATGGACGGGACAACGAACACCGGGGAGCTGTTTTTT. Supplemented by reference TRBV7-8 and TRBJ2-2, the full variable domain reads GAGVSQSPRYKVAKRGQDVALRCDPISGHVSLFWYQQALGQGPEFLTYFQNEAQLDKSGLPSDRFFAERPEGSVSTLKIQRTQQEDSAVYLCASSSMDGTTNTGELFFGEGSRLTVL.

The chain uses TRBV12-5 and TRBJ2-1; 7 bases are shared with TRBD1. CDR3 length equals 16 residues. Trimming removed 2 bases from V and 4 bases from J; junction bases left unmatched: 8. Germline loops: CDR1 LGHNT, CDR2 FRNRAP. The CDR3 sequence is CASGLIWDSQYNEQFF. For the CDR3, the DNA is TGTGCTAGTGGTTTGATTTGGGACAGTCAATACAATGAGCAGTTCTTC.